Shown below are 19 T cell receptor beta chains from a single sample sequenced in a study of early T cells in non-severe SARS-CoV-2 infection. MiXCR was run by TCRdb on the 5' RACE reads, yielding one entry per CDR3 protein. The repertoire holds fewer than 65,000 distinct CDR3 sequences, with roughly 8.7% as singletons. This specimen consisted of whole blood, obtained at baseline. The source is an adult who was a healthcare worker with PCR-confirmed SARS-CoV-2 infection or an uninfected control (not recorded which).

There are a few counts of this clonotype. The chain employs TRBV7-6 and TRBJ2-5, with a possible D match to TRBD1 (6 bases). The germline V and J ends were trimmed by 4 bases and 4 bases, with 13 bases remaining between them. This CDR3 has 14 residues. The germline gives CDR1 SGHVS, CDR2 FNYEAQ. The CDR3 loop is CASSSTRGGETQYF. The CDR3 region has the DNA TGTGCCAGCAGCTCCACCAGGGGTGGAGAGACCCAGTACTTC.

This clonotype was observed many times. This chain connects TRBV24-1 to TRBJ2-7; D not certain. Trimming cost V 1 base and J 2 bases, with 11 bases left between them. CDR1 is KGHDR, CDR2 SFDVKD, per germline. This CDR3 comprises 15 residues. The CDR3 sequence is CATSDFGLSPYEQYF. CDR3 nucleotides: TGTGCCACCAGTGATTTCGGGCTATCTCCCTACGAGCAGTACTTC.

The genes are TRBV2 and TRBJ2-7; tentative D call: TRBD1 (6 bases). The V gene lost 2 bases and the J gene lost 0 bases, with 11 bases spanning the gap. In germline, CDR1 is SNHLY, CDR2 FYNNEI. CDR3 size: 15 residues. CDR3: CASSELQGYSYEQYF. DNA of the CDR3: TGTGCCAGCAGTGAACTACAGGGATACTCCTACGAGCAGTACTTC. The full variable domain, completed using reference TRBV2 and TRBJ2-7, is EPEVTQTPSHQVTQMGQEVILRCVPISNHLYFYWYRQILGQKVEFLVSFYNNEISEKSEIFDDQFSVERPDGSNFTLKIRSTKLEDSAMYFCASSELQGYSYEQYFGPGTRLTVT.

The gene calls are TRBV29-1 and TRBJ2-7; 11 bases fit TRBD1. CDR3 length: 13 residues. CDR1 and CDR2 from the germline V gene are SQVTM and ANQGSEA. The junction had 9 bases not matched to a gene; V was cut back by 8 bases and J by 6 bases. CDR3 in amino acids: CSSRRDRGSEQYF. The CDR3 DNA is TGCAGCTCCCGCCGGGACAGGGGGAGCGAGCAGTACTTC.

This clonotype was picked up a small number of times. The V call is TRBV7-9, the J call TRBJ2-7, with D unclear. The germline V gene encodes CDR1 SEHNR and CDR2 FQNEAQ (reference sequence). The CDR3 extends over 13 amino acids. Trimming left V 5 bases short and J 2 bases short, with 10 bases between. The CDR3 here is CASSNTNTYEQYF. CDR3 nucleotides: TGTGCCAGCAGCAACACAAATACCTACGAGCAGTACTTC.

The V and J genes are TRBV4-1 and TRBJ2-1, with TRBD2 matching over 10 bases. Trimming cost V 3 bases and J 7 bases; bases outside gene matches: 9. Germline CDR1 is MGHRA and CDR2 is YSYEKL. The CDR3 consists of 16 residues. This CDR3 reads CASSQPSGRAGNEQFF. CDR3 nucleotide sequence: TGCGCCAGCAGCCAGCCCAGCGGGAGGGCCGGAAATGAGCAGTTCTTC.

This clonotype came up a few times. V and J are TRBV7-9 and TRBJ2-7, with 9 bases aligning to TRBD1. The V and J ends lost 4 bases and 4 bases, in that order; junction bases with no gene match: 5. The V gene's germline CDR1 is SEHNR and CDR2 FQNEAQ (reference sequence). This CDR3 comprises 14 residues. The CDR3 region has the DNA TGTGCCAGCAGCTATAAGACAGGGGGTTACGAGCAGTACTTC. Translated: CASSYKTGGYEQYF.

This clonotype was found many times. The rearrangement links TRBV29-1 to TRBJ2-3; 7 nucleotides line up with TRBD1. CDR3 size: 14 residues. V lost 7 bases and J lost 1; bases outside the gene matches: 8. Germline V gene data show CDR1 as SQVTM and CDR2 as ANQGSEA. The CDR3: CSADRALGTDTQYF. CDR3 DNA sequence: TGCAGCGCCGACAGGGCCCTGGGCACAGATACGCAGTATTTT.

The chain uses TRBV7-2 and TRBJ2-6; D gene uncertain. The V and J ends lost 0 bases and 2 bases respectively, with 5 bases between them. The CDR3 covers 15 residues. The germline V gene encodes CDR1 SGHTA and CDR2 FQGNSA. The CDR3: CASSLAKAGANVLTF. CDR3 DNA sequence: TGTGCCAGCAGCTTAGCTAAAGCTGGGGCCAACGTCCTGACTTTC. The full variable domain, completed using reference TRBV7-2 and TRBJ2-6, is GAGVSQSPSNKVTEKGKDVELRCDPISGHTALYWYRQSLGQGLEFLIYFQGNSAPDKSGLPSDRFSAERTGGSVSTLTIQRTQQEDSAVYLCASSLAKAGANVLTFGAGSRLTVL.

The chain uses TRBV2 and TRBJ2-1; either TRBD1 or TRBD2 may fit D (5 bases each). Per the germline V gene, CDR1 is SNHLY and CDR2 is FYNNEI. The CDR3 has 17 amino acids. Trimming stripped 4 bases from V and 5 bases from J, with 21 bases between. CDR3 loop: CASSASNNGAGNNEQFF. The CDR3 nucleotides are TGTGCCAGCAGTGCCTCCAACAACGGGGCCGGAAACAATGAGCAGTTCTTC.

This clonotype appeared a few times. This rearrangement joins TRBV19 to TRBJ1-5; TRBD1 aligns across 9 bases. The CDR3 extends over 15 amino acids. Germline V CDR1 and CDR2: LNHDA, SQIVND (reference sequence). J was trimmed by 3 bases and V by 5 bases; bases with no gene match: 5. The chain's CDR3 is CASSETGGFNQPQHF. The CDR3 DNA is TGTGCCAGTAGTGAGACAGGGGGTTTCAATCAGCCCCAGCATTTT.

This clonotype has a count of ten or more. DNA for the CDR3: TGTGCCAGTAGTATCCACCGTCAGCCCCAGCATTTT. As protein: CASSIHRQPQHF. V usage is TRBV19 and J usage is TRBJ1-5; D gene uncertain. From germline, CDR1 is LNHDA and CDR2 SQIVND (reference sequence). Deletions cut 3 bases from V and 6 bases from J, with 6 bases between. The CDR3 sequence is 12 residues long.

This clonotype has ten or more counts. The rearrangement links TRBV25-1 to TRBJ2-4, with TRBD1 as a possible D gene (5 bases). This CDR3 has 16 amino acids. Trimming took off 3 bases at V and 9 bases at J, with 21 bases between the two ends. From germline, CDR1 is MGHDK and CDR2 SYGVNS. The CDR3 DNA sequence: TGTGCCAGCAGTGACCGAGATGGTTGGGGCGTCGGCATTCAGTACTTC. Translating gives CASSDRDGWGVGIQYF.

This clonotype was detected ten times or more. The chain uses TRBV5-6 and TRBJ1-6; D may be TRBD1 (5 bases). The CDR3 runs to 13 residues. Trimming pared 3 bases from V and 7 bases from J, leaving 8 bases between. Germline V gene sequence: CDR1 SGHDT, CDR2 YYEEEE. The CDR3 sequence is CASSSGYNSPLHF. CDR3 sequence (DNA): TGTGCCAGCAGCTCAGGGTACAATTCACCCCTCCACTTT.

This sequence joins TRBV7-9 and TRBJ2-3, with 14 bases aligning to TRBD2. CDR3 size: 15 residues. Germline CDR1 and CDR2: SEHNR and FQNEAQ (reference sequence). Losses at the gene ends were 6 bases for V and 6 bases for J; bases not matched to a gene: 5. This CDR3 reads CASSPGLAGVDTQYF. The CDR3 DNA sequence: TGTGCCAGCAGTCCGGGACTAGCGGGAGTCGATACGCAGTATTTT.

This clonotype came up many times. The chain employs TRBV20-1 and TRBJ1-6, with a tentative D call TRBD1 (6 bases). The CDR3 sequence is 16 residues long. V shed 7 bases and J shed 7 bases, with 23 bases lying between them. Germline CDR1 reads DFQATT; CDR2 reads SNEGSKA (reference sequence). CDR3 bases: TGCAGTGTACGACCCACCGGGAACAGGGCAAATTCACCCCTCCACTTT. Its protein product is CSVRPTGNRANSPLHF.

This clonotype was found many times. This chain joins TRBV4-2 and TRBJ2-7, with a tentative D call TRBD1 (6 bases). Between the trimmed V and J ends, which lost 4 bases and 2 bases, there was a span of 18 bases. Germline CDR1 and CDR2: LGHNA and YNFKEQ. This CDR3 region has 16 residues. Here the CDR3 reads CASSRDAGTSPYEQYF. The CDR3 bases are TGTGCCAGCAGCCGAGATGCCGGGACATCTCCCTACGAGCAGTACTTC.

This clonotype was seen a few times. The J gene is TRBJ2-7, the V gene TRBV4-1; 10 bases are shared with TRBD2. This CDR3 contains 14 residues. With V trimmed by 4 bases and J by 3 bases, 3 bases remained unmatched. Germline values: CDR1 MGHRA, CDR2 YSYEKL. For the CDR3, the DNA is TGCGCCAGCAGCCCCATAGCGGGGGGCTACGAGCAGTACTTC. Residues: CASSPIAGGYEQYF.

This chain uses TRBV11-2 with TRBJ2-3, with D unclear. This CDR3 comprises 11 residues. Germline CDR1 and CDR2: SGHAT and FQNNGV. V was cut by 5 bases and J by 6 bases, with 6 bases left in between. The CDR3 DNA reads TGTGCCAGCAGCAAACAGGATACGCAGTATTTT. Translated: CASSKQDTQYF.